This T cell receptor (beta chain) was captured by sequencing in a study of OX40 agonist ivuxolimab in advanced cancers. Whole-study context: An agonistic anti-OX40 (CD134) antibody, ivuxolimab, was used to treat the patients. Cancers in dose escalation were hepatocellular, melanoma, renal cell and head and neck. General observations from the study: Both blood CD4+ and CD8+ T cells showed clonal growth by week 6 at 0.1 to 3.0 mg/kg.

Profiling relied on immunoSEQ multiplex PCR, and the TCRdb table lists in-frame clones only, not all of them. This repertoire shows tens of thousands of clones, 84% found once; its top ten account for 1.1%. Comments on this clone: Its antigen is as yet unknown.

With autoimmune disease history or systemic immunosuppression, patients were excluded. The germline V gene has CDR1 KGHSH and CDR2 LQKENI. This CDR3 region has 18 residues. The V and J ends lost 3 bases and 2 bases respectively, with 19 bases between them. The chain links TRBV18 to TRBJ2-2; D may be TRBD2 (5 bases). This specimen was CD4+ or CD8+ T cells sorted from blood, taken in a trial of the OX40 agonist ivuxolimab. The clonotype comes from an adult with an advanced solid tumor such as melanoma, head and neck, liver or kidney cancer. CDR3 amino acids: CASSPMEVSTTNTGELFF. The CDR3 nucleotides read TGTGCCAGCTCACCGATGGAGGTCAGTACTACTAACACCGGGGAGCTGTTTTTT.